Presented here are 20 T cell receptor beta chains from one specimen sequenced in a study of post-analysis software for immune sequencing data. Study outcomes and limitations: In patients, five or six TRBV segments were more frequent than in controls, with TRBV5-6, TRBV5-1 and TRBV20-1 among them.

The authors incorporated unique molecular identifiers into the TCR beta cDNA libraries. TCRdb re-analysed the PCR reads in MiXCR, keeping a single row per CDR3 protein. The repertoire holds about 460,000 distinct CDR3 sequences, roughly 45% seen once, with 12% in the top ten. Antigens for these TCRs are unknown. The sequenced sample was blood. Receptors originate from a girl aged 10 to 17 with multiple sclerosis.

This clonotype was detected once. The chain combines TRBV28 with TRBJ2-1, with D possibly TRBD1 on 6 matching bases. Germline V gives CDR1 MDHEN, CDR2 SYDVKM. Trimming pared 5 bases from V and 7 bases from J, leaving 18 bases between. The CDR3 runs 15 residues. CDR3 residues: CASSQDRSGWNEQFF. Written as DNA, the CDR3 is TGTGCCAGCAGTCAAGACAGGTCTGGGTGGAATGAGCAGTTCTTC.

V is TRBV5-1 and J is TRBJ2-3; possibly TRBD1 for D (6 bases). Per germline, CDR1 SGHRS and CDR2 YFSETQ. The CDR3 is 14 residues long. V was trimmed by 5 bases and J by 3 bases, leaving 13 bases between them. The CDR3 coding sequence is TGCGCCAGCAGACAGGGAAGTGGAACAGATACGCAGTATTTT. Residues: CASRQGSGTDTQYF.

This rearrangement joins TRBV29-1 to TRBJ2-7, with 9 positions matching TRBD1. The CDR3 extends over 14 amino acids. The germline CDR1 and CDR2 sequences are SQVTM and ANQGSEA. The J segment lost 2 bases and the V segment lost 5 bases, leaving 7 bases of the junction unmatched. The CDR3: CSVLSRDRAYEQYF. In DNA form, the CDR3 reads TGCAGCGTTCTAAGCCGGGACAGGGCCTACGAGCAGTACTTC.

The CDR3 sequence is CASSLGGGGLRETQYF. CDR3 nucleotides: TGTGCCAGCAGCTTAGGGGGAGGGGGCCTTCGTGAGACCCAGTACTTC. The rearrangement joins TRBV7-9 to TRBJ2-5; D tentatively reads TRBD1 or TRBD2 (7 bases each). Germline CDR1 and CDR2: SEHNR and FQNEAQ (reference sequence). The CDR3 contains 16 residues. V was shortened by 1 base and J by 5 bases, with 17 bases between the two germline ends. The full variable domain, rest sourced from reference TRBV7-9 and TRBJ2-5, is DTGVSQNPRHKITKRGQNVTFRCDPISEHNRLYWYRQTLGQGPEFLTYFQNEAQLEKSRLLSDRFSAERPKGSFSTLEIQRTEQGDSAMYLCASSLGGGGLRETQYFGPGTRLLVL.

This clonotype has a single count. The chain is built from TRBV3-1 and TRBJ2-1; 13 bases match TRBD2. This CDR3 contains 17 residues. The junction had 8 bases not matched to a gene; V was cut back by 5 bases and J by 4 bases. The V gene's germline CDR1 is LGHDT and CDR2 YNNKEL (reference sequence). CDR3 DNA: TGTGCCAGCAGCTATGGACTAGCGGGAGAAACTTACAATGAGCAGTTCTTC. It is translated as CASSYGLAGETYNEQFF.

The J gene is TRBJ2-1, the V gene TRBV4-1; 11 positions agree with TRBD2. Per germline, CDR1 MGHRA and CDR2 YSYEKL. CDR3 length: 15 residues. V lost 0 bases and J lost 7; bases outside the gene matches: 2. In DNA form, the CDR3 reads TGCGCCAGCAGCCAAGATTTAGCGGGAGGGAATGAGCAGTTCTTC. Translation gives CASSQDLAGGNEQFF.

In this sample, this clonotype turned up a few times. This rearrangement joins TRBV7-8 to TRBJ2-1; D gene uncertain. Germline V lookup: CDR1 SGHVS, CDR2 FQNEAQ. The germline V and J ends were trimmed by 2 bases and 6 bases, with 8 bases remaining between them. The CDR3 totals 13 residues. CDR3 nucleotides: TGTGCCAGCAGCTTAACTCAGTCCAATGAGCAGTTCTTC. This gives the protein CASSLTQSNEQFF.

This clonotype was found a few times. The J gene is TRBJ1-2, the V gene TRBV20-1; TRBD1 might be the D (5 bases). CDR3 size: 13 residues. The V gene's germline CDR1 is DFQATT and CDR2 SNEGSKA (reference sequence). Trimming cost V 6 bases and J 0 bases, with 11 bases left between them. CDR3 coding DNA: TGCAGTGCCCCGCGGGGGGCTAACTATGGCTACACCTTC. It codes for CSAPRGANYGYTF.

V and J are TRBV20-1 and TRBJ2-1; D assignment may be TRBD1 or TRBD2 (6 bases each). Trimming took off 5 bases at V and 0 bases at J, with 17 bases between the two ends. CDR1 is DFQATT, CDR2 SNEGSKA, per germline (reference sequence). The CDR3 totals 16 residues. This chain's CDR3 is CSAPHRGGSSYNEQFF. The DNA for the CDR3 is TGCAGTGCTCCCCACCGAGGGGGGAGCTCCTACAATGAGCAGTTCTTC.

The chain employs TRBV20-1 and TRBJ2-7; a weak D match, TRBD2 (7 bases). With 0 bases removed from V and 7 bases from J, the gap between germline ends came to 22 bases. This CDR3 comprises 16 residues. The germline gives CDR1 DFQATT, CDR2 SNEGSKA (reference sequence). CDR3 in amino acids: CSAREVAKGDYNEQYF. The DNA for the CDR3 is TGCAGTGCTAGAGAGGTTGCGAAGGGGGACTACAATGAGCAGTACTTC.

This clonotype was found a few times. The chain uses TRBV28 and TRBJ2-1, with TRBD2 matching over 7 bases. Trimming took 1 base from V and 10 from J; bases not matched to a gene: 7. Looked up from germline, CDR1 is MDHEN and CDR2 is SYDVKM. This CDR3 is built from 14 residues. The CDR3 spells CASSLLAGVGEQFF. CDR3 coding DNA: TGTGCCAGCAGTTTATTGGCGGGAGTTGGCGAGCAGTTCTTC.

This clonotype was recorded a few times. The CDR3 sequence is CAISPGLDSYEQYF. CDR3 sequence (DNA): TGTGCCATCTCACCAGGGTTGGACTCCTACGAGCAGTACTTC. The chain couples TRBV10-3 to TRBJ2-7, with TRBD1 as a possible D gene (5 bases). The V end lost 8 bases, the J end lost 0 bases, and 14 bases lay between the germline ends. The V gene's germline CDR1 is ENHRY and CDR2 SYGVKD. This CDR3 has 14 amino acids.

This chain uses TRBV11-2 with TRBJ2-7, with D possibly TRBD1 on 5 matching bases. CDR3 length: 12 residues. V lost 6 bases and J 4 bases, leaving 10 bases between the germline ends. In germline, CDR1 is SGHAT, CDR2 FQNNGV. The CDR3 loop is CASRETGYEQYF. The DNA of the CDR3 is TGTGCCAGCAGAGAAACAGGATACGAGCAGTACTTC.

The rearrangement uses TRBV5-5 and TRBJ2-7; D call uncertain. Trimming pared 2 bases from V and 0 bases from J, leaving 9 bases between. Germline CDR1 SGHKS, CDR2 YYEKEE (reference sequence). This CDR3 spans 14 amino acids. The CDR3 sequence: CASSFGQFSYEQYF. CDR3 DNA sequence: TGTGCCAGCAGCTTCGGGCAGTTCTCCTACGAGCAGTACTTC.

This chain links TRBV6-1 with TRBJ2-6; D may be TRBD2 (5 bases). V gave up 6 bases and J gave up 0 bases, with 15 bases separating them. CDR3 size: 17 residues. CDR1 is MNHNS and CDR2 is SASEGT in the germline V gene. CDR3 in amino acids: CASRRDRAHSGANVLTF. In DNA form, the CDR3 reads TGTGCCAGCAGACGGGATAGGGCGCACTCTGGGGCCAACGTCCTGACTTTC.

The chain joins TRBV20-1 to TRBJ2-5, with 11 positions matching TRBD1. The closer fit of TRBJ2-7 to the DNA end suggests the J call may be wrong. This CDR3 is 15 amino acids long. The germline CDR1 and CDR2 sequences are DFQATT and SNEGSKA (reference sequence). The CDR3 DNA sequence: TGCAGTGCTAGAAAGGACAGGGGGCGCCTCTCCGAGCAGTACTTC. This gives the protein CSARKDRGRLSEQYF.

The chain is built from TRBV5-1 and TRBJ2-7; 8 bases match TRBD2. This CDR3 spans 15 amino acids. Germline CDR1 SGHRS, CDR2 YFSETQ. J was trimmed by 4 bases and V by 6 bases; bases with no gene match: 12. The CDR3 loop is CASNDGRAIGYEQYF. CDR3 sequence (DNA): TGCGCCAGCAACGACGGGAGGGCCATAGGTTACGAGCAGTACTTC.

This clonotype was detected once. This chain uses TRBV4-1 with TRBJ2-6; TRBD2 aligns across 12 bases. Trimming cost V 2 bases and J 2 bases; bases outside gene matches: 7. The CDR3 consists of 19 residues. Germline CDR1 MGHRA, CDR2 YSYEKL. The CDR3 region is CASSQPTSGRRTGANVLTF. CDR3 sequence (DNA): TGCGCCAGCAGCCAACCCACTAGCGGGAGGAGAACTGGGGCCAACGTCCTGACTTTC.

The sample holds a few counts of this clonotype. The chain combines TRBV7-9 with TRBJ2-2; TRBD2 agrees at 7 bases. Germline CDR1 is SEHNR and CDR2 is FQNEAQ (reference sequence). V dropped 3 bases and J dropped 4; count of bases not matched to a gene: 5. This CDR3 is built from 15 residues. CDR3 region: CASSFLAATTGELFF. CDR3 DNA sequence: TGTGCCAGCAGCTTCCTAGCGGCCACCACCGGGGAGCTGTTTTTT.

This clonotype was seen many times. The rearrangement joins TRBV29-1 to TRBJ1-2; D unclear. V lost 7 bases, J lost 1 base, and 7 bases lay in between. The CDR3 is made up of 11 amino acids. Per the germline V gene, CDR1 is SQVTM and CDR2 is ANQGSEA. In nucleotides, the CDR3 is TGCAGCGCCACAGTTAACTATGGCTACACCTTC. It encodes CSATVNYGYTF. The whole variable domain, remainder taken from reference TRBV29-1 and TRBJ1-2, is SAVISQKPSRDICQRGTSLTIQCQVDSQVTMMFWYRQQPGQSLTLIATANQGSEATYESGFVIDKFPISRPNLTFSTLTVSNMSPEDSSIYLCSATVNYGYTFGSGTRLTVV.